The rows below give T cell receptor beta chains drawn from one sample of a study of cytomegalovirus exposure and HLA in healthy donors. Profiling relied on immunoSEQ multiplex PCR, and the TCRdb table lists in-frame clones only, not all of them. The table has 150,000 to 200,000 clones, roughly 80% seen once. The sample comprised PBMCs. The receptors here all came from a man in his fifties in good health and CMV-seronegative. CDR3s include the opening cysteine and the closing phenylalanine or tryptophan. D genes are given only for firm matches. Only some rows state a clone size, as once, few, many or a class for expanded clones.

j_call: TRBJ2-7; d_call: TRBD2; clone_size: .; v_call: TRBV14; cdr3_aa: CASSQFLLAGGTDEQYF; cdr3_nt: TGTGCCAGCAGCCAATTTTTACTAGCGGGAGGGACGGACGAGCAGTACTTC
j_call: TRBJ2-3; d_call: TRBD2; clone_size: once; v_call: TRBV5-4; cdr3_aa: CASSPGNRLATSTDTQYF; cdr3_nt: TGTGCCAGCAGCCCCGGAAACCGACTAGCGACTAGCACAGATACGCAGTATTTT
j_call: TRBJ1-1; d_call: .; clone_size: .; v_call: TRBV9; cdr3_aa: CASSAIPEGRSEAFF; cdr3_nt: TGTGCCAGCAGCGCGATTCCTGAAGGGAGGTCTGAAGCTTTCTTT
j_call: TRBJ2-7; d_call: .; clone_size: .; v_call: TRBV6-5; cdr3_aa: CASSPQGNEQYF; cdr3_nt: TGTGCCAGCAGCCCCCAGGGGAACGAGCAGTACTTC
j_call: TRBJ2-5; d_call: .; clone_size: .; v_call: TRBV27; cdr3_aa: CASSAQGSRETQYF; cdr3_nt: TGTGCCAGCAGTGCGCAGGGGAGTAGAGAGACCCAGTACTTC
j_call: TRBJ2-1; d_call: .; clone_size: .; v_call: TRBV7-6; cdr3_aa: CASSLGSSNEQFF; cdr3_nt: TGTGCCAGCAGCTTAGGTTCGAGCAATGAGCAGTTCTTC
j_call: TRBJ2-2; d_call: .; clone_size: few; v_call: TRBV9; cdr3_aa: CASSAKGESGELFF; cdr3_nt: TGTGCCAGCAGCGCCAAGGGGGAGTCCGGGGAGCTGTTTTTT
j_call: TRBJ2-1; d_call: TRBD2; clone_size: .; v_call: TRBV5-4; cdr3_aa: CASSLGGRSSYNEQFF; cdr3_nt: TGTGCCAGCAGCTTGGGCGGGAGGAGCTCCTACAATGAGCAGTTCTTC
j_call: TRBJ2-2; d_call: .; clone_size: .; v_call: TRBV6-6; cdr3_aa: CASKTEVNTGELFF; cdr3_nt: TGTGCCAGCAAGACCGAGGTGAACACCGGGGAGCTGTTTTTT
j_call: TRBJ2-5; d_call: .; clone_size: .; v_call: TRBV5-1; cdr3_aa: CASSLDGSQQETQYF; cdr3_nt: TGCGCCAGCAGCTTGGATGGTAGCCAGCAGGAGACCCAGTACTTC
j_call: TRBJ1-5; d_call: .; clone_size: .; v_call: TRBV19; cdr3_aa: CASTRGYRDHQPQHF; cdr3_nt: TGTGCCAGTACTAGGGGGTACAGAGATCATCAGCCCCAGCATTTT
j_call: TRBJ2-3; d_call: TRBD2; clone_size: .; v_call: TRBV28; cdr3_aa: CASGTSGILSTDTQYF; cdr3_nt: TGTGCCAGCGGGACTAGCGGAATCCTTTCCACAGATACGCAGTATTTT
j_call: TRBJ2-1; d_call: TRBD2; clone_size: few; v_call: TRBV2; cdr3_aa: CASSRLAGGASYNEQFF; cdr3_nt: TGTGCCAGCAGTAGACTAGCGGGGGGCGCCTCCTACAATGAGCAGTTCTTC
j_call: TRBJ2-5; d_call: .; clone_size: .; v_call: TRBV6-5; cdr3_aa: CASSYSGETQYF; cdr3_nt: TGTGCCAGCAGTTATTCAGGGGAGACCCAGTACTTC
j_call: TRBJ1-5; d_call: .; clone_size: .; v_call: TRBV19; cdr3_aa: CARAYCEVRRGQSNQPQHF; cdr3_nt: TGTGCCAGAGCCTATTGTGAAGTCCGGCGCGGACAAAGCAATCAGCCCCAGCATTTT
j_call: TRBJ2-1; d_call: TRBD2; clone_size: .; v_call: TRBV5-1; cdr3_aa: CASSLSSGGSLNEQFF; cdr3_nt: TGCGCCAGCAGCTTGTCTAGCGGGGGTTCTTTGAATGAGCAGTTCTTC
j_call: TRBJ2-3; d_call: .; clone_size: .; v_call: TRBV19; cdr3_aa: CASSIRGADTQYF; cdr3_nt: TGTGCCAGTAGTATTAGGGGTGCAGATACGCAGTATTTT
j_call: TRBJ1-5; d_call: .; clone_size: .; v_call: TRBV5-6; cdr3_aa: CASSLRGGGSNQPQHF; cdr3_nt: TGTGCCAGCAGCTTGAGGGGCGGGGGCAGCAATCAGCCCCAGCATTTT
j_call: TRBJ1-2; d_call: .; clone_size: .; v_call: TRBV7-9; cdr3_aa: CSSSWLGVTYGYTF; cdr3_nt: TGTTCCAGCAGCTGGCTGGGAGTGACCTATGGCTACACCTTC
j_call: TRBJ1-3; d_call: .; clone_size: .; v_call: TRBV19; cdr3_aa: CASTMGGTGNTIYF; cdr3_nt: TGTGCCAGTACCATGGGGGGAACTGGAAACACCATATATTTT
j_call: TRBJ2-5; d_call: .; clone_size: .; v_call: TRBV5-1; cdr3_aa: CASSAGTAETQYF; cdr3_nt: TGCGCCAGCAGCGCGGGGACCGCCGAGACCCAGTACTTC
j_call: TRBJ1-6; d_call: TRBD1; clone_size: .; v_call: TRBV6-5; cdr3_aa: CASSYVDRGNSPLHF; cdr3_nt: TGTGCCAGCAGTTACGTGGACAGGGGCAATTCACCCCTCCACTTT
j_call: TRBJ2-7; d_call: TRBD2; clone_size: .; v_call: TRBV27; cdr3_aa: CARHLCSGLEFTYEQYF; cdr3_nt: TGTGCCAGACACCTATGCTCGGGACTAGAATTTACCTACGAGCAGTACTTC
j_call: TRBJ2-5; d_call: .; clone_size: .; v_call: TRBV4-3; cdr3_aa: CASGRGGLQETQYF; cdr3_nt: TGCGCCAGCGGTAGGGGAGGCCTCCAAGAGACCCAGTACTTC
j_call: TRBJ2-7; d_call: .; clone_size: few; v_call: TRBV6-5; cdr3_aa: CASSYAEGSYEQYF; cdr3_nt: TGTGCCAGCAGTTACGCGGAGGGCTCCTACGAGCAGTACTTC
j_call: TRBJ1-4; d_call: TRBD1; clone_size: .; v_call: TRBV12-5; cdr3_aa: CASAVDRARGEKLFF; cdr3_nt: TGTGCTAGTGCCGTCGACAGGGCGAGGGGTGAAAAACTGTTTTTT
j_call: TRBJ1-1; d_call: .; clone_size: .; v_call: TRBV4-3; cdr3_aa: CASSQAVWGINMNTEAFF; cdr3_nt: TGCGCCAGCAGCCAAGCCGTATGGGGCATAAATATGAACACTGAAGCTTTCTTT
j_call: TRBJ1-2; d_call: TRBD1; clone_size: .; v_call: TRBV5-1; cdr3_aa: CASSPGGTDNYGYTF; cdr3_nt: TGCGCCAGCAGCCCGGGCGGGACAGACAACTATGGCTACACCTTC
j_call: TRBJ2-7; d_call: TRBD1; clone_size: .; v_call: TRBV27; cdr3_aa: CASSSRGQGGEQYF; cdr3_nt: TGTGCCAGCAGTTCCCGGGGACAGGGAGGCGAGCAGTACTTC
j_call: TRBJ2-2; d_call: .; clone_size: once; v_call: TRBV28; cdr3_aa: CASSETGKLGPGELFF; cdr3_nt: TGTGCCAGCAGTGAAACAGGGAAATTAGGGCCCGGGGAGCTGTTTTTT